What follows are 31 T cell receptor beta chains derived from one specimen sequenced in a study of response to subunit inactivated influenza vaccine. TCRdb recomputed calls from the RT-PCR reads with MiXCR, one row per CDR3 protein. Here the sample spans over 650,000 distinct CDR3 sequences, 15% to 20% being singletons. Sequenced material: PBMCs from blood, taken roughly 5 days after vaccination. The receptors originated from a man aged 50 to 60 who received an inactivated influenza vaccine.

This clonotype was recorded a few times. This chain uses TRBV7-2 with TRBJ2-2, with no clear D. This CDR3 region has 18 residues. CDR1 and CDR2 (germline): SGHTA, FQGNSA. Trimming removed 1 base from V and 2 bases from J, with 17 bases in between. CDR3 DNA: TGTGCCAGCAGCTTAGGCTGGAGACCCAACTCTAACACCGGGGAGCTGTTTTTT. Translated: CASSLGWRPNSNTGELFF.

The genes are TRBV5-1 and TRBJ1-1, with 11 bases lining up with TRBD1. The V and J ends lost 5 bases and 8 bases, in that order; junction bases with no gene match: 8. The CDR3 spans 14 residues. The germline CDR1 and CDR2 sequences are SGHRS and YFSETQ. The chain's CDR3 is CASREAGTGGEAFF. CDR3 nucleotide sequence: TGCGCCAGCAGGGAAGCAGGGACAGGGGGAGAAGCTTTCTTT. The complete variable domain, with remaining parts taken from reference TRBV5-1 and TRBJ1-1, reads KAGVTQTPRYLIKTRGQQVTLSCSPISGHRSVSWYQQTPGQGLQFLFEYFSETQRNKGNFPGRFSGRQFSNSRSEMNVSTLELGDSALYLCASREAGTGGEAFFGQGTRLTVV.

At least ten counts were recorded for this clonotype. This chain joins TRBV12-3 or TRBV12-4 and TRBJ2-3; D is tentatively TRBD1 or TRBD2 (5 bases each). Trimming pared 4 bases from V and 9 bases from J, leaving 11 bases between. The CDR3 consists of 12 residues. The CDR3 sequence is CASSSLWGTQYF. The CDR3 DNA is TGTGCCAGCAGTTCCCTTTGGGGGACGCAGTATTTT.

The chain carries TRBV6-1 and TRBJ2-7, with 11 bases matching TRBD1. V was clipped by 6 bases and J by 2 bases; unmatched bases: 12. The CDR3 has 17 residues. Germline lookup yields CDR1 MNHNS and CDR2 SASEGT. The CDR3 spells CASRAGTGGIRAYEQYF. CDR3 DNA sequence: TGTGCCAGCAGGGCCGGGACAGGGGGAATAAGGGCCTACGAGCAGTACTTC.

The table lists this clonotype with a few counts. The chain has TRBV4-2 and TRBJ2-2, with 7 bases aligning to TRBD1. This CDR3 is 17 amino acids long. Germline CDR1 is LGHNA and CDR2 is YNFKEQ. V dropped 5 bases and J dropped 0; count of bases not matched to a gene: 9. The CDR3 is CASSFHPGQTNTGELFF. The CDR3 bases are TGTGCCAGCAGCTTCCACCCGGGACAGACGAACACCGGGGAGCTGTTTTTT.

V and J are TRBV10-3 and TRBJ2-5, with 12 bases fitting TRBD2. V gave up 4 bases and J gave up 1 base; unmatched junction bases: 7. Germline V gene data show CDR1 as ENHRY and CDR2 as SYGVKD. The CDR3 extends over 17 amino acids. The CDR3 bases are TGTGCCATCAGTGCCAGACTAGCGGGGGCTATCCAAGAGACCCAGTACTTC. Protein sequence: CAISARLAGAIQETQYF.

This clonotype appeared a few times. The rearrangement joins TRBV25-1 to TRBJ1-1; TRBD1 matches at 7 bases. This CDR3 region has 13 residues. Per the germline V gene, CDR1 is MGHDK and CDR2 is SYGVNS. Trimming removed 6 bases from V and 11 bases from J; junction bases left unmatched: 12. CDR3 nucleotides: TGTGCCAGCAGCTTAGCTGACAGGGTCGATGCTTTCTTT. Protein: CASSLADRVDAFF.

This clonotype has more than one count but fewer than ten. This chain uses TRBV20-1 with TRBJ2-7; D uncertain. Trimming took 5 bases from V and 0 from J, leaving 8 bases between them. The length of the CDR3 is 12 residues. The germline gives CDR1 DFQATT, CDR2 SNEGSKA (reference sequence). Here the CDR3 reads CSACESSYEQYF. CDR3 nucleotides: TGCAGTGCTTGCGAAAGCTCCTACGAGCAGTACTTC.

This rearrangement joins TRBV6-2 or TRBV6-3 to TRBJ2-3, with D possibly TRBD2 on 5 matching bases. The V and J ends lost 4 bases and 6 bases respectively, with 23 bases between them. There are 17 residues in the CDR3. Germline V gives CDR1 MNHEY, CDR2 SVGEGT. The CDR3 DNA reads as TGTGCCAGCAGTTTAGAGGGCTCGAGAGGGCGGACGGATACGCAGTATTTT. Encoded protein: CASSLEGSRGRTDTQYF.

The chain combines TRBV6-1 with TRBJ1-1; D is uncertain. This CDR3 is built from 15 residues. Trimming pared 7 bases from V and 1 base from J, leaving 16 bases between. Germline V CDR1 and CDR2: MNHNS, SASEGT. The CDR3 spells CASNPRATSNTEAFF. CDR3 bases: TGTGCCAGCAACCCTAGGGCTACCTCGAACACTGAAGCTTTCTTT.

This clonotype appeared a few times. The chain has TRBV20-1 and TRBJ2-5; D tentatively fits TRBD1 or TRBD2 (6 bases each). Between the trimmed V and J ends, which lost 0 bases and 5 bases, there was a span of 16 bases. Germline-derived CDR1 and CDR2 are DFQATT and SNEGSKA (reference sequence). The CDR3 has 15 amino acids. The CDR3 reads CSARDDEGGKETQYF. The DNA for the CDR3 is TGCAGTGCTAGAGATGACGAGGGGGGCAAGGAGACCCAGTACTTC.

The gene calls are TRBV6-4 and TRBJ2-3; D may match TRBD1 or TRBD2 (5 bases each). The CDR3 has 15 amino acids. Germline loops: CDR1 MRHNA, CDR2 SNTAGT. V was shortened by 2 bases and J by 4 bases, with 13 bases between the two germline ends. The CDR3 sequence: CASSDTGQGSDTQYF. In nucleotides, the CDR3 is TGTGCCAGCAGTGACACGGGGCAGGGTTCAGATACGCAGTATTTT.

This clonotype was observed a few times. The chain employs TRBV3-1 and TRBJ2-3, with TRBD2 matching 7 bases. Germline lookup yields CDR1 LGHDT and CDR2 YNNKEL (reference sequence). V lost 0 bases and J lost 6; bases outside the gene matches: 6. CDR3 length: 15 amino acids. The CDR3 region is CASSQEAGVWDTQYF. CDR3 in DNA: TGTGCCAGCAGCCAAGAGGCGGGAGTGTGGGATACGCAGTATTTT.

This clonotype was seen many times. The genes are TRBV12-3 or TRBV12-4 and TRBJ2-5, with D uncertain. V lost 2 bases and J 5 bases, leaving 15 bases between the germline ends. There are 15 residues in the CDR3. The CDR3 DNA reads TGTGCCAGCAGTTTAATTCAGTTAAAGAATGAGACCCAGTACTTC. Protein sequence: CASSLIQLKNETQYF.

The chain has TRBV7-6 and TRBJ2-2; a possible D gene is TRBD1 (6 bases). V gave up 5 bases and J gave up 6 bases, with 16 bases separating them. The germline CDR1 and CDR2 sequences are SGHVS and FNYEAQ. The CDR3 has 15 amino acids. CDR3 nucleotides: TGTGCCAGCAGCCCTTTCGACAGGCCGGCCGGGGAGCTGTTTTTT. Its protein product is CASSPFDRPAGELFF.

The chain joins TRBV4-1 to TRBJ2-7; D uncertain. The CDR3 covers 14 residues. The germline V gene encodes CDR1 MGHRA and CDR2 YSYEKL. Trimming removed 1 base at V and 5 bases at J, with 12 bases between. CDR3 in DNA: TGCGCCAGCAGCCAAGTAACGGGCTACAACGAGCAGTACTTC. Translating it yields CASSQVTGYNEQYF.

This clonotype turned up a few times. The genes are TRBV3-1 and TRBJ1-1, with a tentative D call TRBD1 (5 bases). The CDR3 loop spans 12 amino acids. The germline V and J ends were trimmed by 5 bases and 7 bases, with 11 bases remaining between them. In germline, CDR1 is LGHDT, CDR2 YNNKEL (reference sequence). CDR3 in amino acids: CASSLTDYEAFF. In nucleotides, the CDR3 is TGTGCCAGCAGCTTGACAGACTATGAAGCTTTCTTT.

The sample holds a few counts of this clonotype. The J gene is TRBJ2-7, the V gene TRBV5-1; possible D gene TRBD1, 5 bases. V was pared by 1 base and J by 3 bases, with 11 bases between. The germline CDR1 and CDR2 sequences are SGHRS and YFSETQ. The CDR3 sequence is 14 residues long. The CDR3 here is CASSLTGRDYEQYF. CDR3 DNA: TGCGCCAGCAGCTTGACAGGACGAGACTACGAGCAGTACTTC. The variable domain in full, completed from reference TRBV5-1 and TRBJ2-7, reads KAGVTQTPRYLIKTRGQQVTLSCSPISGHRSVSWYQQTPGQGLQFLFEYFSETQRNKGNFPGRFSGRQFSNSRSEMNVSTLELGDSALYLCASSLTGRDYEQYFGPGTRLTVT.

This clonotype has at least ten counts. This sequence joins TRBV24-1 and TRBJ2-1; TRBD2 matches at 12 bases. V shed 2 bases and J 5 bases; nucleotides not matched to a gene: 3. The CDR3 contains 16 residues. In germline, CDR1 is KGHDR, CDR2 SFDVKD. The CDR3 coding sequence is TGTGCCACCAGTGATTCTCTAGCGGGAGGGGACAATGAGCAGTTCTTC. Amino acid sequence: CATSDSLAGGDNEQFF.

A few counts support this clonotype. The DNA of the CDR3 is TGCGCCAGCAGCTTGGAAAAGACAGCCGGCTTTGTTTATGGCTACACCTTC. As protein: CASSLEKTAGFVYGYTF. The chain is built from TRBV5-1 and TRBJ1-2; D may be TRBD1 (5 bases). CDR3 length: 17 residues. CDR1 and CDR2 from the germline V gene are SGHRS and YFSETQ. The V end lost 0 bases, the J end lost 5 bases, and 20 bases lay between the germline ends.

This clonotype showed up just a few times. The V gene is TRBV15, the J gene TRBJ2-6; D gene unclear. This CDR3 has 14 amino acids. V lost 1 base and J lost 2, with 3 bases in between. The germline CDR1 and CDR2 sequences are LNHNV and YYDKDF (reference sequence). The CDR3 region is CATSRGTGANVLTF. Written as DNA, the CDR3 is TGTGCCACCAGCAGAGGGACTGGGGCCAACGTCCTGACTTTC.

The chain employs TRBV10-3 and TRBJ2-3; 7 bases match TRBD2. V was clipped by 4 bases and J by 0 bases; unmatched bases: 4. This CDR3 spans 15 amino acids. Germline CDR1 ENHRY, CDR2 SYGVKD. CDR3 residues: CAISVQRGSTDTQYF. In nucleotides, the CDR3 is TGTGCCATCAGTGTCCAGCGGGGAAGCACAGATACGCAGTATTTT.

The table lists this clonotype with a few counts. CDR3 bases: TGTGCCAGCAGTCTCACAGGGGGCAGGGGTGAGACCCAGTACTTC. This codes for CASSLTGGRGETQYF. V is TRBV12-3 or TRBV12-4 and J is TRBJ2-5; 9 bases fit TRBD1. Trimming took 5 bases from V and 5 from J; bases not matched to a gene: 9. The CDR3 spans 15 residues.

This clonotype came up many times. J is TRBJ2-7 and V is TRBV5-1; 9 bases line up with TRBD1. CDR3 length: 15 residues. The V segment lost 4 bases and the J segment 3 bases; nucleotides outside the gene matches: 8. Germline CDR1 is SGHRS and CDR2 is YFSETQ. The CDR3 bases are TGCGCCAGCAGCGGAGAGGGGACAGGGATCTACGAGCAGTACTTC. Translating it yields CASSGEGTGIYEQYF.

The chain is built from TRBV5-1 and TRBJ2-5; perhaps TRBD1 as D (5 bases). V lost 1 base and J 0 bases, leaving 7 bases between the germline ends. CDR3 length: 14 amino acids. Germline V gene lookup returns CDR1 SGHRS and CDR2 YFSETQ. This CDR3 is CASSLQGNQETQYF. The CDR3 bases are TGCGCCAGCAGCTTGCAGGGCAACCAAGAGACCCAGTACTTC. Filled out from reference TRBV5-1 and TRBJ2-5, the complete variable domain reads KAGVTQTPRYLIKTRGQQVTLSCSPISGHRSVSWYQQTPGQGLQFLFEYFSETQRNKGNFPGRFSGRQFSNSRSEMNVSTLELGDSALYLCASSLQGNQETQYFGPGTRLLVL.

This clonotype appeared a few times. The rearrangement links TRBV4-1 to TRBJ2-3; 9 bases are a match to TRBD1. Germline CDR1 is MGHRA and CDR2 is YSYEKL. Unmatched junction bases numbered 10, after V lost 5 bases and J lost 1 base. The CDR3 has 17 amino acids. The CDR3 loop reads CASSGRTGAHGTDTQYF. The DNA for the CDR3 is TGCGCCAGCAGCGGCAGGACAGGGGCCCATGGCACAGATACGCAGTATTTT.

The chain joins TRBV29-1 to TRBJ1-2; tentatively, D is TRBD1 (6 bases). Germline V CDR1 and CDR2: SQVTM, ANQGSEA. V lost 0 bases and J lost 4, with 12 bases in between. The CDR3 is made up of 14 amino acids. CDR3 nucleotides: TGCAGCGTTGAAGATGCGAGAGGGGGCTATGGCTACACCTTC. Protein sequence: CSVEDARGGYGYTF.

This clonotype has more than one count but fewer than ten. The CDR3, as DNA: TGCAGTGCTAGTCAAACCTTCAGCCGCTCGGGGGCCAACGTCCTGACTTTC. Encoded protein: CSASQTFSRSGANVLTF. This chain links TRBV20-1 with TRBJ2-6; D not resolved. V lost 3 bases to trimming and J lost 4 bases, with 19 bases between them. Per germline, CDR1 DFQATT and CDR2 SNEGSKA (reference sequence). The CDR3 length is 17 residues.

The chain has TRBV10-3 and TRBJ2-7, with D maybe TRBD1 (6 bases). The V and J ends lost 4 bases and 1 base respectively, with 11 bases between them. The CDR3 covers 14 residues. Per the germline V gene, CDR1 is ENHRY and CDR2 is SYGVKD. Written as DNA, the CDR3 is TGTGCCATCAGTGGTCGACAGGATTCCTACGAGCAGTACTTC. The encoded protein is CAISGRQDSYEQYF.

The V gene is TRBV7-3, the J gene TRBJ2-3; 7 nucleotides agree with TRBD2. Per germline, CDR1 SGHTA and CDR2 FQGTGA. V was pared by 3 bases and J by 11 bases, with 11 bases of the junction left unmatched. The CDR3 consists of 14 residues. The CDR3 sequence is CASSLEPLAAKQYF. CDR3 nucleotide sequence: TGTGCCAGCAGCTTGGAACCCCTAGCGGCCAAGCAGTATTTT.

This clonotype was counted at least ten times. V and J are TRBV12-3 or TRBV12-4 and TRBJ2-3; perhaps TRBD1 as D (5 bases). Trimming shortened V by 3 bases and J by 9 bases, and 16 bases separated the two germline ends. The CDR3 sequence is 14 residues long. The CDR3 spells CASSFMGHEYTQYF. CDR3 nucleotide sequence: TGTGCCAGCAGTTTCATGGGGCATGAGTACACGCAGTATTTT.